This TCR beta chain is drawn from a study of blood T cell repertoires in COVID-19. For the study at large: The study drew acute and convalescent COVID-19 samples from the United States, Italy and Spain. PBMCs, B-cell-depleted T cells, or T cells provided the cDNA or gDNA that made up the material.

Per the study methods: Estimation of nucleated cell counts relied on the amplification of reference gene primers. Data came from immunoSEQ multiplex PCR; TCRdb stores just in-frame clones and leaves some out. Clonal size and the V and J genes are those of that table, whereas D and trimming came from the DNA. Of 120,000 or so clones in the sample, over 75% were seen once. This CDR3 contains 14 residues. Deletions cut 6 bases from V and 9 bases from J, with 18 bases between. CDR1 and CDR2 (germline): LNHDA, SQIVND (reference sequence). V usage is TRBV19 and J usage is TRBJ1-5; D not certain. Input material: peripheral blood. The TCR was taken from a woman over 75 with acute or convalescent COVID-19. The DNA of the CDR3 is TGTGCCAGTAGCCTCGACTCCCAAAGACGGCCCCAGCATTTT. Translated: CASSLDSQRRPQHF.